The clone carrying this TCR beta chain was seen only a few times. The antigen is unknown. This entry comes from a study of T cells after yellow fever vaccination. Study results and caveats: Repertoires sorted by FACS could include abundant clonotypes that are contaminants from the bulk population. Reappearance after the booster was observed for most primary-vaccination clones (96% CD4, about 90% CD8).

The CDR3 is 16 amino acids. Trimming took 3 bases from V and 2 from J, leaving 15 bases between them. CDR1 is WNHNN, CDR2 SYGVQD, per germline (reference sequence). UMIs were added to TCR cDNA along with a universal primer site when it was made by 5'RACE template switching. TCRdb re-derived calls from the 5' RACE reads in MiXCR, one entry per CDR3 protein. The sample yields 400,000 or so distinct CDR3 sequences, 11% seen once. The TCR sequence derives from a man aged 18-30 years who received the YFV17D yellow fever vaccine. V gene TRBV10-1 combines with J gene TRBJ2-3; tentatively, D is TRBD2 (6 bases). Sample: PBMCs, taken on the day of the first yellow fever vaccination. DNA for the CDR3: TGCGCCAGCAGTGAATCGGCGGGACCTCCCACAGATACGCAGTATTTT. Translated: CASSESAGPPTDTQYF.